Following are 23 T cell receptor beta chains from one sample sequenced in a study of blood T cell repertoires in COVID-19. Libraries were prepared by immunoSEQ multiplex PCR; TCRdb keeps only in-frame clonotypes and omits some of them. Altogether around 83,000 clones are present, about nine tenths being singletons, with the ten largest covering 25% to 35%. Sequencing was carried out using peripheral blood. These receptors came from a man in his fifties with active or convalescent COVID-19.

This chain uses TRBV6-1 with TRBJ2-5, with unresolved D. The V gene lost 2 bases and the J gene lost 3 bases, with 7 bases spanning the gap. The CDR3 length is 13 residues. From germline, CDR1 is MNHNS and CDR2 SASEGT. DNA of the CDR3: TGTGCCAGCAGTGAACTCAGAAAAGAGACCCAGTACTTC. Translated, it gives CASSELRKETQYF.

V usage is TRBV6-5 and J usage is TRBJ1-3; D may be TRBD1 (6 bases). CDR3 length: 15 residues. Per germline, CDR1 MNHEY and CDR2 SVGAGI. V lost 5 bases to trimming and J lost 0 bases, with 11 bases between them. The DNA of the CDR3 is TGTGCCAGCAGTAATCCGACAGGCTCTGGAAACACCATATATTTT. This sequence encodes CASSNPTGSGNTIYF.

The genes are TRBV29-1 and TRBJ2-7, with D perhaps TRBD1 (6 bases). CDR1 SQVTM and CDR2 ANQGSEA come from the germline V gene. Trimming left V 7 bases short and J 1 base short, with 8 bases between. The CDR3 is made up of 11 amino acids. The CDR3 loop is CSATGSYEQYF. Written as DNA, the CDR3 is TGCAGCGCCACAGGGTCCTACGAGCAGTACTTC.

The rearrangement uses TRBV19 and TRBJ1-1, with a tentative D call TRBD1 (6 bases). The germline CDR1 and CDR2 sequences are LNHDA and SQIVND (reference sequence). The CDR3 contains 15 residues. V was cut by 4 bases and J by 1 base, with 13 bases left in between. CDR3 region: CASSSRTGWNTEAFF. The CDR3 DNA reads TGTGCCAGTAGTAGTCGAACAGGGTGGAACACTGAAGCTTTCTTT.

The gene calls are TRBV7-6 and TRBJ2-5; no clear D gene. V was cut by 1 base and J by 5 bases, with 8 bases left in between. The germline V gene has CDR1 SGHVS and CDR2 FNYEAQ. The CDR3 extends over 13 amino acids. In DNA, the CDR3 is TGTGCCAGCAGCTTAGTTGTTGGCGAGACCCAGTACTTC. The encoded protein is CASSLVVGETQYF.

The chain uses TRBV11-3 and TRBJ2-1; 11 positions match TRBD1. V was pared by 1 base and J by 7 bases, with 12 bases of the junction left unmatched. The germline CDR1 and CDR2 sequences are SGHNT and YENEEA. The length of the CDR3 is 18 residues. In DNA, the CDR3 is TGTGCCAGCAGCTTAGGTATTGCCGGACAGGGGGCTGGGAATGAGCAGTTCTTC. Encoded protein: CASSLGIAGQGAGNEQFF.

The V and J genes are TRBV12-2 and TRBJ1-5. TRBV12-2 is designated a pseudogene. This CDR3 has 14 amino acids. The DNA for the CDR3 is TGTGCAAGTCGCTTAGGGGAGGTAAATCAGCCCCAGCATTTT. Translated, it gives CASRLGEVNQPQHF.

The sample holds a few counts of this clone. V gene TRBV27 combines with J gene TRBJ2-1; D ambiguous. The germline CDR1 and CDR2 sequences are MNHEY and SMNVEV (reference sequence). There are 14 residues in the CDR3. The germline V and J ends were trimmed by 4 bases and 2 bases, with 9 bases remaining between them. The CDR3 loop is CASSSAPAYNEQFF. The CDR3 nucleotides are TGTGCCAGCAGTTCCGCCCCGGCCTACAATGAGCAGTTCTTC.

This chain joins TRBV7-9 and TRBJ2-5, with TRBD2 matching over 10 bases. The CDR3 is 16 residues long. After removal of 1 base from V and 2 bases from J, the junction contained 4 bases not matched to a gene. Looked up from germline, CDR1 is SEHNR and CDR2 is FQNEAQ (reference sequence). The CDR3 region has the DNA TGTGCCAGCAGCTTAGGGACTAGCGGACGACAAGAGACCCAGTACTTC. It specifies CASSLGTSGRQETQYF.

The CDR3 reads CATGGPPVGETQYF. For the CDR3, the DNA is TGTGCTACCGGAGGGCCCCCGGTGGGGGAGACCCAGTACTTC. The J gene is TRBJ2-5, the V gene TRBV12-5; weak D call: TRBD2 (6 bases). Trimming left V 10 bases short and J 5 bases short, with 20 bases between. CDR1 LGHNT and CDR2 FRNRAP come from the germline V gene. This CDR3 region has 14 residues.

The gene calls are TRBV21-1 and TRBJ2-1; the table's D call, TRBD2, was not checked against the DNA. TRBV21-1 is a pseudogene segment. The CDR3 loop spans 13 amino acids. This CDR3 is CASSKVLRREQFF. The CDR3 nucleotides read TGTGCCAGCAGCAAAGTTTTAAGGAGGGAGCAGTTCTTC.

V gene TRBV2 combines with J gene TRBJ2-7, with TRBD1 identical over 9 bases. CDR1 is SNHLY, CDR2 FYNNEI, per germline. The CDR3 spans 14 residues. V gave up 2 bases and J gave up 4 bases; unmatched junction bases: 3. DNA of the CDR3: TGTGCCAGCAGTGAAAATGGACAGGGGTACGAGCAGTACTTC. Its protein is CASSENGQGYEQYF.

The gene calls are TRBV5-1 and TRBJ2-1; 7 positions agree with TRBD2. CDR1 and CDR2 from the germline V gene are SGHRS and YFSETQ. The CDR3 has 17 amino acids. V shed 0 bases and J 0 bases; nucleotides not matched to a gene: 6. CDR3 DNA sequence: TGCGCCAGCAGCTTGGCTGGGGGGGGGAGCTCCTACAATGAGCAGTTCTTC. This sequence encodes CASSLAGGGSSYNEQFF.

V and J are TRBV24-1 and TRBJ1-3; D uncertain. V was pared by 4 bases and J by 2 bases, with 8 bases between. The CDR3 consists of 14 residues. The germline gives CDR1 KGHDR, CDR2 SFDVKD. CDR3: CATSDPRAGNTIYF. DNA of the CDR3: TGTGCCACCAGTGACCCGAGAGCTGGAAACACCATATATTTT.

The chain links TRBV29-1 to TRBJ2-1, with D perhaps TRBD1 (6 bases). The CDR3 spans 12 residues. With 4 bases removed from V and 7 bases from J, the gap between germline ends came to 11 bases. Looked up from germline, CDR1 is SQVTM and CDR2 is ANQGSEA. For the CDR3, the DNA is TGCAGCGTTGGAGGACAGCCAAATGAGCAGTTCTTC. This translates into CSVGGQPNEQFF.

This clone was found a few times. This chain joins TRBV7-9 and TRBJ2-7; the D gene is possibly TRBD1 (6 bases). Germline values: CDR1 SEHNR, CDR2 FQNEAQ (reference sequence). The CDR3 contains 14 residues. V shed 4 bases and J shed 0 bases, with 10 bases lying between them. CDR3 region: CASSSRTVSYEQYF. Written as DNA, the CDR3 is TGTGCCAGCAGCTCACGGACAGTCTCCTACGAGCAGTACTTC. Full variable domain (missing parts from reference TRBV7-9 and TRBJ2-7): DTGVSQNPRHKITKRGQNVTFRCDPISEHNRLYWYRQTLGQGPEFLTYFQNEAQLEKSRLLSDRFSAERPKGSFSTLEIQRTEQGDSAMYLCASSSRTVSYEQYFGPGTRLTVT.

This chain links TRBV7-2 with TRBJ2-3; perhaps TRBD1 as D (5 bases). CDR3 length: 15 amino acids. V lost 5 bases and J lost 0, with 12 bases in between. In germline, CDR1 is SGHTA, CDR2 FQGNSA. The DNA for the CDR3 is TGTGCCAGCAGCCAACCCACAGGCAGCACAGATACGCAGTATTTT. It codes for CASSQPTGSTDTQYF. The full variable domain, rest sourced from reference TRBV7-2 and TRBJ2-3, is GAGVSQSPSNKVTEKGKDVELRCDPISGHTALYWYRQSLGQGLEFLIYFQGNSAPDKSGLPSDRFSAERTGGSVSTLTIQRTQQEDSAVYLCASSQPTGSTDTQYFGPGTRLTVL.

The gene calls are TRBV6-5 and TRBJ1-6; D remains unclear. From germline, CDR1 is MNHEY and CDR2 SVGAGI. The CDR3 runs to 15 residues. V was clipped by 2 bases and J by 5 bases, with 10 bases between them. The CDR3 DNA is TGTGCCAGCAGTTACACGGGAGCCGATAATTCACCCCTCCACTTT. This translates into CASSYTGADNSPLHF.

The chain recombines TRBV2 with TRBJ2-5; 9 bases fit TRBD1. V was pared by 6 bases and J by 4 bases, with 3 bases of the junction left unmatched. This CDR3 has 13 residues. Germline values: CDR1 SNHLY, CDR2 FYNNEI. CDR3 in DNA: TGTGCCAGCAGCCGGGACAGGGTAGAGACCCAGTACTTC. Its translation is CASSRDRVETQYF.

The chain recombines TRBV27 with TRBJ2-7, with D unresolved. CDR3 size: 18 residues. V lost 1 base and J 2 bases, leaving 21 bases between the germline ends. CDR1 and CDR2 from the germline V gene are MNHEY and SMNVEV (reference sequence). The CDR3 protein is CASSLFVPIDTAPYEQYF. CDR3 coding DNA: TGTGCCAGCAGTTTATTCGTGCCGATCGACACAGCCCCCTACGAGCAGTACTTC.

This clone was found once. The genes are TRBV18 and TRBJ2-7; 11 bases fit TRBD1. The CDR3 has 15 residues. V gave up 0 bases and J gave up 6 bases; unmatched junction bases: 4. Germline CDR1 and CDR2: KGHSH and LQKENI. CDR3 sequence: CASSPPDRGLREQYF. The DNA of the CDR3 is TGTGCCAGCTCACCACCGGACAGGGGGCTTCGCGAGCAGTACTTC.

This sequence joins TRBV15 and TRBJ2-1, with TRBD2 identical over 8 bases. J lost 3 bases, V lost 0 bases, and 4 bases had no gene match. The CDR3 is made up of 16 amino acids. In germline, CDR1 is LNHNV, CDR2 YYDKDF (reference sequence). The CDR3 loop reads CATSRDLAGFYNEQFF. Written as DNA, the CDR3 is TGTGCCACCAGCAGAGATCTAGCGGGCTTCTACAATGAGCAGTTCTTC.

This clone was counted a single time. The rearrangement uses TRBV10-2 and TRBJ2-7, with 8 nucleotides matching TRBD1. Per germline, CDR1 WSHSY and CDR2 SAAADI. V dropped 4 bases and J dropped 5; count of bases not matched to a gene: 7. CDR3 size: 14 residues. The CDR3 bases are TGCGCCAGCAGTGCCCCGGACAGGGATAACGAGCAGTACTTC. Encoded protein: CASSAPDRDNEQYF.